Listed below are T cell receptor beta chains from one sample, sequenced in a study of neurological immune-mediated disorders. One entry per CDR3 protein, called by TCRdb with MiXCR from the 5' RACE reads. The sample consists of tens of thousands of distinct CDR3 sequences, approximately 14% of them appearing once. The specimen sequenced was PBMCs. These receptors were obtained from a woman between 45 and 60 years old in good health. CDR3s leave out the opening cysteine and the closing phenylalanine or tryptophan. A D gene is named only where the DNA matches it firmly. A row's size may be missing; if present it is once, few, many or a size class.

CDR3aa: SAGDRSYEQY
v_gene: TRBV29-1
j_gene: TRBJ2-7
abundance: many
d_gene: TRBD1
len: 10

CDR3aa: ASSLDGQRSVGANVLT
v_gene: TRBV5-1
j_gene: TRBJ2-6
abundance: few
d_gene: -
len: 16

CDR3aa: ASSLVIGPPTGELF
v_gene: TRBV5-1
j_gene: TRBJ2-2
abundance: many
d_gene: -
len: 14

CDR3aa: SVSPSGDSYEQY
v_gene: TRBV20-1
j_gene: TRBJ2-7
abundance: many
d_gene: TRBD2
len: 12

CDR3aa: ASSGANTTSTDTQY
v_gene: TRBV11-3
j_gene: TRBJ2-3
abundance: many
d_gene: -
len: 14

CDR3aa: ASSHPSGGTGELF
v_gene: TRBV7-2
j_gene: TRBJ2-2
abundance: many
d_gene: -
len: 13

CDR3aa: ASSSTGTPGQQLF
v_gene: TRBV5-1
j_gene: TRBJ1-4
abundance: few
d_gene: TRBD1
len: 13

CDR3aa: ASSRTGGFRANTEAF
v_gene: TRBV5-1
j_gene: TRBJ1-1
abundance: many
d_gene: TRBD1
len: 15

CDR3aa: ASSSIYRDEQY
v_gene: TRBV18
j_gene: TRBJ2-7
abundance: few
d_gene: -
len: 11

CDR3aa: ASSTDQNYEQY
v_gene: TRBV7-2
j_gene: TRBJ2-7
abundance: few
d_gene: -
len: 11

CDR3aa: SARGPNSNQPQH
v_gene: TRBV20-1
j_gene: TRBJ1-5
abundance: -
d_gene: -
len: 12

CDR3aa: ASSLGDQARGETQY
v_gene: TRBV5-1
j_gene: TRBJ2-5
abundance: many
d_gene: -
len: 14

CDR3aa: ASHQREGGTDTQY
v_gene: TRBV5-1
j_gene: TRBJ2-3
abundance: many
d_gene: TRBD2
len: 13

CDR3aa: ASSLMRRTGEAF
v_gene: TRBV7-9
j_gene: TRBJ1-1
abundance: few
d_gene: TRBD1
len: 12

CDR3aa: ASSPGTSGSTDTQY
v_gene: TRBV6-2/TRBV6-3
j_gene: TRBJ2-3
abundance: many
d_gene: TRBD2
len: 14

CDR3aa: ASSTGGSQEIQY
v_gene: TRBV5-1
j_gene: TRBJ2-5
abundance: -
d_gene: -
len: 12

CDR3aa: ASSLAPYDTGELF
v_gene: TRBV5-1
j_gene: TRBJ2-2
abundance: many
d_gene: -
len: 13

CDR3aa: ASSASGTVARTEAF
v_gene: TRBV6-1
j_gene: TRBJ1-1
abundance: many
d_gene: TRBD1
len: 14

CDR3aa: ASRQDRTAVYEQY
v_gene: TRBV4-3
j_gene: TRBJ2-7
abundance: -
d_gene: -
len: 13

CDR3aa: SSSGAGPTDTQY
v_gene: TRBV29-1
j_gene: TRBJ2-3
abundance: many
d_gene: -
len: 12

CDR3aa: SAVTPGLLTYEQY
v_gene: TRBV20-1
j_gene: TRBJ2-7
abundance: many
d_gene: TRBD2
len: 13

CDR3aa: ASSSTFNNEQF
v_gene: TRBV7-3
j_gene: TRBJ2-1
abundance: many
d_gene: -
len: 11

CDR3aa: ASSLGLAGNPYEQY
v_gene: TRBV5-1
j_gene: TRBJ2-7
abundance: many
d_gene: TRBD2
len: 14

CDR3aa: ASSFSGNTEAF
v_gene: TRBV5-1
j_gene: TRBJ1-1
abundance: many
d_gene: -
len: 11

CDR3aa: ASSLTAGTAQY
v_gene: TRBV5-1
j_gene: TRBJ2-4
abundance: many
d_gene: TRBD1
len: 11

CDR3aa: SVSSGRRNEQF
v_gene: TRBV29-1
j_gene: TRBJ2-1
abundance: -
d_gene: TRBD2
len: 11

CDR3aa: SATGGPRVNTQS
v_gene: TRBV20-1
j_gene: TRBJ2-3
abundance: -
d_gene: -
len: 12

CDR3aa: ASSAGFTGELF
v_gene: TRBV10-1
j_gene: TRBJ2-2
abundance: -
d_gene: -
len: 11